This T cell receptor (beta chain) was identified during a study of spatial heterogeneity in lung cancer. In the study overall: Combinations of a unique TCR and a UMI were tallied in raw reads, and on average each appeared more than ten times.

TCRdb redid the calling of the 5' RACE reads with MiXCR, one entry per CDR3 protein. The repertoire holds 12,000 to 15,000 distinct CDR3 sequences, with 11% as singletons. The ends were cut back, 7 bases at V and 6 bases at J, with 15 bases in the middle. The CDR3 extends over 12 amino acids. Germline CDR1 reads SQVTM; CDR2 reads ANQGSEA. Ten or more counts support this clonotype. The time point here: sample taken at primary tumor resection. Whole RNA, isolated from tumor, nontumor lung or frozen PBMC, was sequenced without prior sorting. This sample comprised PBMCs, obtained at surgery. This rearrangement joins TRBV29-1 to TRBJ1-2; the D gene is possibly TRBD1 (5 bases). This receptor was identified in a female donor with early-stage non-small cell lung cancer. CDR3 bases: TGCAGCGCCGGCGACAGAGATGATGGCTACACCTTC. The encoded protein is CSAGDRDDGYTF.